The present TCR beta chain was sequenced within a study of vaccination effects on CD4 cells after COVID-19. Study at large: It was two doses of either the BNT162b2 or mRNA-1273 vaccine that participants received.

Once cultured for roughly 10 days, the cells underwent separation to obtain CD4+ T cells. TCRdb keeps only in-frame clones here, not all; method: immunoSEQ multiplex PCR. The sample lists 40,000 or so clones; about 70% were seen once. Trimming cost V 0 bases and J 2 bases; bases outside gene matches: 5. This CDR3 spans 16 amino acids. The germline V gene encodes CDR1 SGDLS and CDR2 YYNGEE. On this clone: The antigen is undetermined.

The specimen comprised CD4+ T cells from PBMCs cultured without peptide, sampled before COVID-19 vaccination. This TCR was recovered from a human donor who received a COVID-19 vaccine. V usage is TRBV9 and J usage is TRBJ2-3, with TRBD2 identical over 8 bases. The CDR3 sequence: CASSVGTSMITDTQYF. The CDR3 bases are TGTGCCAGCAGCGTAGGGACTAGCATGATCACAGATACGCAGTATTTT. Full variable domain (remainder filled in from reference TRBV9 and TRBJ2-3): DSGVTQTPKHLITATGQRVTLRCSPRSGDLSVYWYQQSLDQGLQFLIQYYNGEERAKGNILERFSAQQFPDLHSELNLSSLELGDSALYFCASSVGTSMITDTQYFGPGTRLTVL.